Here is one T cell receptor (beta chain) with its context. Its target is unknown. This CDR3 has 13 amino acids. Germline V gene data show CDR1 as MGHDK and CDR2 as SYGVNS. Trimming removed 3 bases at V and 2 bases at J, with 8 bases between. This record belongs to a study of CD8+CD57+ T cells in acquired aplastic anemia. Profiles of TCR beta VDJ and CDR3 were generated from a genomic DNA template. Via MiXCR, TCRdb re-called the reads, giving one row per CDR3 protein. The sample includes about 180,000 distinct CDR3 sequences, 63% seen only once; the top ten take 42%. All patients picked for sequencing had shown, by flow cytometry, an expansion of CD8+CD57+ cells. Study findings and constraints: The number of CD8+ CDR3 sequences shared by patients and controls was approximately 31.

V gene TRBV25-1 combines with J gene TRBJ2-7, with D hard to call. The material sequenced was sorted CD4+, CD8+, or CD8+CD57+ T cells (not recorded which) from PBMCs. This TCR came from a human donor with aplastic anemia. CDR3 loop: CASSDSQAYEQYF. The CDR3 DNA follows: TGTGCCAGCAGTGATTCTCAGGCCTACGAGCAGTACTTC.